These 2 T cell receptor beta chains originate from one sample sequenced in a study of T cell repertoires in cytomegalovirus infection. Antigens for these TCRs are unknown. TCRdb processed the reads anew with MiXCR; each CDR3 protein has one entry. The repertoire consists of hundreds of thousands of distinct CDR3 sequences, with almost 30% occurring once and the leading ten covering about 19%. This specimen was cultured PBMCs, taken from culture after CMV antigen stimulation. Receptor source: a human donor in good health (CMV status not recorded). Some clones in this sample may be carry-over from other donors' samples.

The V call is TRBV5-1, the J call TRBJ2-7; 7 nucleotides match TRBD2. V was clipped by 0 bases and J by 6 bases; unmatched bases: 15. The germline V gene has CDR1 SGHRS and CDR2 YFSETQ. This CDR3 comprises 17 residues. CDR3: CASSLVSSGLGPVEQYF. CDR3 nucleotides: TGCGCCAGCAGCTTGGTCTCTAGCGGCCTAGGTCCCGTCGAGCAGTACTTC.

This clonotype has only a few counts. The genes are TRBV19 and TRBJ2-5; weak D call: TRBD2 (5 bases). The CDR3 is 13 amino acids. The V and J ends lost 0 bases and 5 bases respectively, with 7 bases between them. Germline loops: CDR1 LNHDA, CDR2 SQIVND (reference sequence). CDR3 DNA: TGTGCCAGTAGTATAGATGCGGGTGAGACCCAGTACTTC. Its protein is CASSIDAGETQYF.